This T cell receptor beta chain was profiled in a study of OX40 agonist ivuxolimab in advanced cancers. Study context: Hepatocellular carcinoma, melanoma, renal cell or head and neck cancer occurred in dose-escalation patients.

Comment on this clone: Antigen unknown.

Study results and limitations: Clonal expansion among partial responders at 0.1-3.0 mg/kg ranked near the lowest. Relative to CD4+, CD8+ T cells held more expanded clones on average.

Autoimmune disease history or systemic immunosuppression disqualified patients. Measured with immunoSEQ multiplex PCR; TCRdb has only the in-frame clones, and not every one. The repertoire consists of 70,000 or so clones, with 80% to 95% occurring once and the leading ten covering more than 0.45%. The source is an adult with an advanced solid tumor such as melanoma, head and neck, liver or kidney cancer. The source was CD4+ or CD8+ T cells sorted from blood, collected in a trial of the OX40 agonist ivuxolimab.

CDR3 protein: CASSPQQGANYGYTF. CDR3 nucleotides: TGCGCCAGCAGCCCCCAACAGGGAGCGAACTATGGCTACACCTTC. The chain links TRBV5-1 to TRBJ1-2, with a weak D call TRBD1 (6 bases). Germline CDR1 reads SGHRS; CDR2 reads YFSETQ. This CDR3 spans 15 amino acids. Deletions cut 4 bases from V and 2 bases from J, with 15 bases between.